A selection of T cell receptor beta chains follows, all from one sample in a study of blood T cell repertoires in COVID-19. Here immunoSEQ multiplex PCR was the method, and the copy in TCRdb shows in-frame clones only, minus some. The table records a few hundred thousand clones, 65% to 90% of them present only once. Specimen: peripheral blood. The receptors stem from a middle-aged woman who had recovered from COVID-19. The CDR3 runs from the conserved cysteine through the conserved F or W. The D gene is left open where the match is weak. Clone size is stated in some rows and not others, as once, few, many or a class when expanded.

TGCGCCAGCAGCCTAGTTGTAACAGGGGGAGGCACAGATACGCAGTATTTT,CASSLVVTGGGTDTQYF,TRBD1,-,TRBV4-3,TRBJ2-3
TGTGCCAGTAGTATCGGAGACAGGGTGACGGGCTACACCTTC,CASSIGDRVTGYTF,TRBD1,-,TRBV19,TRBJ1-2
TGCGCCAGCAGCTTGGAGGGAGCACGGAGCTACGAGCAGTACTTC,CASSLEGARSYEQYF,-,once,TRBV5-1,TRBJ2-7
TGTGCTAGTGTCCTAACAGGTGGCAATGAGCAGTTCTTC,CASVLTGGNEQFF,-,-,TRBV12-5,TRBJ2-1
TGTGCCAGCTCACCGCGAGGGGACAGCGCGAACACCGGGGAGCTGTTTTTT,CASSPRGDSANTGELFF,TRBD1,-,TRBV18,TRBJ2-2
TGTGCCAGCAGGACTGGCAGTGGGGAGCAGTACTTC,CASRTGSGEQYF,-,-,TRBV3-1/TRBV3-2,TRBJ2-7
TGTGCCAGCAGACGAGGGACAGCCAACTATGGCTACACCTTC,CASRRGTANYGYTF,TRBD1,-,TRBV6-5,TRBJ1-2
TGTGCCAGCAGCCTGGGCAGGGGAAGAGGAGCTTTCTTT,CASSLGRGRGAFF,-,once,TRBV7-2,TRBJ1-1
TGTGCCAGCAAAGCGGGACAGGGAGAAGGCAATTCACCCCTCCACTTT,CASKAGQGEGNSPLHF,TRBD1,-,TRBV4-2,TRBJ1-6
TGTGCCAGCAGCTTAGTAGACAATGAGCAGTTCTTC,CASSLVDNEQFF,-,-,TRBV7-9,TRBJ2-1
TGTGCCAGCAGCTCAGGACAGGGGGCAAATGGCTACACCTTC,CASSSGQGANGYTF,TRBD1,-,TRBV7-2,TRBJ1-2
TGTGCTAGCAGTCCCGGGGGGGCCAATGAGCAGTTCTTC,CASSPGGANEQFF,TRBD2,-,TRBV7-7,TRBJ2-1
TGCAGCGTTTCTTGGGGGGGCCCGGGGGAGACCCAGTACTTC,CSVSWGGPGETQYF,-,-,TRBV29-1,TRBJ2-5
TGTGCCAGCAGTTTAATCTTTACGGGACATCAAGCTTTCTTT,CASSLIFTGHQAFF,-,-,TRBV28,TRBJ1-1
TGTGCCAGTAGTATCACAGGGTTCGAGACCGGGGAGCTGTTTTTT,CASSITGFETGELFF,-,-,TRBV19,TRBJ2-2
TGTGCCAGCAGCTTAGTGTATAGCGGGAGGAACACCGGGGAGCTGTTTTTT,CASSLVYSGRNTGELFF,TRBD2,once,TRBV11-2,TRBJ2-2
TGCGCCAGCAGCCAAGTTTCGGGGGGGGCCTGGGAGACCCAGTACTTC,CASSQVSGGAWETQYF,TRBD2,-,TRBV4-3,TRBJ2-5
TGTGCCAGCAGTGAAGAGGTGACAGGGTCAGTACTCCCCTTT,CASSEEVTGSVLPF,TRBD1,-,TRBV6-1,TRBJ2-3
TGTGCCAGCAGCCGATTTACCGGGACAGGGGTTGGGTCAGATACGCAGTATTTT,CASSRFTGTGVGSDTQYF,TRBD1,once,TRBV28,TRBJ2-3
TGTGCCAGCAGTGAAGCGAGGGCTAGGGCCGGGGAGCTGTTTTTT,CASSEARARAGELFF,-,-,TRBV2,TRBJ2-2
TGTGCCAGCAGCTTTGACTACTCGAACACTGAAGCTTTCTTT,CASSFDYSNTEAFF,-,-,TRBV7-2,TRBJ1-1
TGTGCCCGGCCGACAGACGATTGGGATCAGCCCCAGCATTTT,CARPTDDWDQPQHF,-,few,TRBV27,TRBJ1-5
TGTGCCAGCATCCCTCCCGGACAGGACCGTAATTCACCCCTCCACTTT,CASIPPGQDRNSPLHF,TRBD1,once,TRBV28,TRBJ1-6
TGTGCCAGCAGTTACCACTTCATGGCACAGCAAAACTATGGCTACACCTTC,CASSYHFMAQQNYGYTF,-,-,TRBV6-2/TRBV6-3,TRBJ1-2
TGTGCCAGCAGTTCTGGGACAGGGGGCCGAACTGAAGCTTTCTTT,CASSSGTGGRTEAFF,TRBD1,-,TRBV28,TRBJ1-1
TGTGCCAGCAGCCCGGCGGGGGCAGAGGGAAATTCACCCCTCCACTTT,CASSPAGAEGNSPLHF,-,-,TRBV13,TRBJ1-6
TGCGCCAGCAGCCAAGACTACGGGTCTCACGGGGGCTACACCTTC,CASSQDYGSHGGYTF,-,-,TRBV4-3,TRBJ1-2
TGTGCCAGCAGCCACCGGGACAGGGAAGAGCAGTACTTC,CASSHRDREEQYF,TRBD1,few,TRBV5-4,TRBJ2-7
TGTGCCAGCAGCGGTAGGACAGGGGGTTTCGCCGGGGAGCTGTTTTTT,CASSGRTGGFAGELFF,TRBD1,-,TRBV5-5,TRBJ2-2
TGTGCCAGTAGTAGGTCAGGGAACATGAACACTGAAGCTTTCTTT,CASSRSGNMNTEAFF,-,-,TRBV19,TRBJ1-1
TGTGCCATCAGGAAAAACAGGGAATCGGACACTGAAGCTTTCTTT,CAIRKNRESDTEAFF,-,-,TRBV10-3,TRBJ1-1
TGTGCCAGCAGCTCCCCAACCTACGAGCAGTACTTC,CASSSPTYEQYF,-,-,TRBV7-9,TRBJ2-7
TGCAGTTCCCACAGGAACCTAAACACTGAAGCTTTCTTT,CSSHRNLNTEAFF,-,-,TRBV29-1,TRBJ1-1
TGTGCCAGCAGCTTAAGTCCGGCGGGGAATACAGATACGCAGTATTTT,CASSLSPAGNTDTQYF,-,-,TRBV7-2,TRBJ2-3
TGCAGCGTTGAAGATCGAGGGACAGCCACCTACGAGCAGTACTTC,CSVEDRGTATYEQYF,TRBD1,-,TRBV29-1,TRBJ2-7
TGTGCCAGTAGTGCCAGACAAGCACGGGAAAAGACCCAGTACTTC,CASSARQAREKTQYF,-,-,TRBV19,TRBJ2-5
TGTGCCAGTAGTATCGGCAGGGGTAATGAAAAACTGTTTTTT,CASSIGRGNEKLFF,-,-,TRBV19,TRBJ1-4
TGTGCCAGCAGCTTACAGGGAGAGCAGCGCTACACCTTC,CASSLQGEQRYTF,-,-,TRBV3-1/TRBV3-2,TRBJ1-2
TGTGCCAGCTCACCAAGTGAGGGAGAGCCCCAGCATTTT,CASSPSEGEPQHF,-,-,TRBV18,TRBJ1-5
TGCGCCAGCAGCTGGGAGGGGGTAAAGCCTGGGGCCAACGTCCTGACTTTC,CASSWEGVKPGANVLTF,-,once,TRBV5-1,TRBJ2-6
TGTGCCAGCAGTGAATCGGGGACAGGGGGCAATGAGCAGTTCTTC,CASSESGTGGNEQFF,TRBD1,-,TRBV25-1,TRBJ2-1
TGTGCCAGCAGTCAACCTACAGGGTCTGAAGCTTTCTTT,CASSQPTGSEAFF,-,-,TRBV28,TRBJ1-1
TGTGCCAGCAGCTCCTTATTTTCTGAAGCTTTCTTT,CASSSLFSEAFF,-,few,TRBV6-5,TRBJ1-1
TGTGCCAGCAGCTCCCGCGGGACAGGGGAAGATACGCAGTATTTT,CASSSRGTGEDTQYF,TRBD1,-,TRBV7-2,TRBJ2-3
TGCAGCGTTGAGGCCTCTGGGGCCAACGTCCTGACTTTC,CSVEASGANVLTF,-,-,TRBV29-1,TRBJ2-6
TGTGCCACCACTTCGGACGGACTGGCCTACGAGCAGTACTTC,CATTSDGLAYEQYF,-,-,TRBV10-3,TRBJ2-7
TGTGCCAGCAGCCTAGACTACCTGCCCTACAATGAGCAGTTCTTC,CASSLDYLPYNEQFF,-,-,TRBV7-2,TRBJ2-1
TGTGCCAGCAGCCAACTAGCGGGGGGGACAGATACGCAGTATTTT,CASSQLAGGTDTQYF,TRBD2,few,TRBV3-1/TRBV3-2,TRBJ2-3
TGCGCCAGCAGCTTGGTGGCAGGGGGCGCAGATACGCAGTATTTT,CASSLVAGGADTQYF,TRBD1,-,TRBV5-1,TRBJ2-3
TGCAGCGCCGTGGAACAGGGCTCAGTGGACACCGGGGAGCTGTTTTTT,CSAVEQGSVDTGELFF,-,once,TRBV29-1,TRBJ2-2
TGTGCCAGCTCACCCGACAGCACCCTTTATGGCTACACCTTC,CASSPDSTLYGYTF,-,-,TRBV18,TRBJ1-2
TGTGCCAGCAGCGCAAAGGGACAGGGGGTGGAAAAACTGTTTTTT,CASSAKGQGVEKLFF,TRBD1,-,TRBV9,TRBJ1-4
TGTGCCAGCAGCCCAGAGGGTAGCGGGGGGGCCTACAATGAGCAGTTCTTC,CASSPEGSGGAYNEQFF,TRBD2,-,TRBV11-3,TRBJ2-1
TGTGCCAGTAGGGACAGGGCGATGACGGAGACCCAGTACTTC,CASRDRAMTETQYF,TRBD1,-,TRBV19,TRBJ2-5
TGTGCCAGCAGCCCAAGGACAGGGTCTACCTACGAGCAGTACTTC,CASSPRTGSTYEQYF,TRBD1,few,TRBV9,TRBJ2-7
TGTGCCAGCAGTCGCGATAACTATGGCTACACCTTC,CASSRDNYGYTF,-,-,TRBV12-3/TRBV12-4,TRBJ1-2
TGCGCCAGCAGGACTAGCGGGGGGGCCACAGATACGCAGTATTTT,CASRTSGGATDTQYF,TRBD2,-,TRBV5-1,TRBJ2-3
TGTGCCATCAGTTCCGGACAGGAAGAGACCCAGTACTTC,CAISSGQEETQYF,TRBD1,once,TRBV10-3,TRBJ2-5
TGTGCCAGCAGTCTTCTTAGACAGGGTAATCAGCCCCAGCATTTT,CASSLLRQGNQPQHF,TRBD1,-,TRBV6-2/TRBV6-3,TRBJ1-5
TGTGCCAGCAGTGGGGAGGGAAATTCACCCCTCCACTTT,CASSGEGNSPLHF,-,-,TRBV2,TRBJ1-6